Included here is one T cell receptor (beta chain) sequence, with context. This record belongs to a study of blood T cell repertoires in COVID-19. Study-level background: Samples of COVID-19 (acute and convalescent) were obtained from the United States, Italy and Spain. PBMCs, B-cell-depleted T cells, or T cells were the source of the cDNA or gDNA that made up the material.

Original analysis: From reference gene primer amplification, estimates of nucleated cell counts were derived. Only in-frame clones appear in the TCRdb table, and some are missing; sequencing was by immunoSEQ multiplex PCR. The D gene and trimming were derived from the DNA, and the V and J assignments and clone size from that table. Among 55,000 to 65,000 clones, 78% were seen once, and the ten largest hold roughly 27%. From germline, CDR1 is LGHDT and CDR2 YNNKEL (reference sequence). CDR3 length: 16 residues. J lost 8 bases, V lost 1 base, and 12 bases had no gene match. The chain carries TRBV3-1 (or the pseudogene TRBV3-2) and TRBJ2-3, with 7 bases identical to TRBD1. This TCR derives from a human donor in a cohort sampled during active COVID-19. The sample was peripheral blood. CDR3 nucleotides: TGTGCCAGCAGCCAAGTGAGGACAGGCGAGGTCGGTACGCAGTATTTT. Translation gives CASSQVRTGEVGTQYF.